This T cell receptor beta chain was identified in a study of patients and donors after allogeneic stem cell transplantation. In its sample, this clonotype was seen many times. From germline, CDR1 is SNHLY and CDR2 FYNNEI. The CDR3 runs 13 residues. With 9 bases removed from V and 9 bases from J, the gap between germline ends came to 15 bases. TCRdb independently ran MiXCR on the RT-PCR reads; one entry per CDR3 protein. Seen here are roughly 30,000 distinct CDR3 sequences, 6.8% observed once, and the top ten hold approximately 35%. Sequenced: blood, either unsorted or a sorted T cell fraction (not recorded which). The receptor was isolated from a human donor who was either an allogeneic HSCT recipient or a stem cell or donor lymphocyte infusion donor (not recorded which). It is not recorded whose cells these are; they may come from a transplant donor. This chain uses TRBV2 with TRBJ1-6; maybe TRBD1 (6 bases). The DNA of the CDR3 is TGTGCCAGGTCCAGCGACAGGACTTCACCCCTCCACTTT. This codes for CARSSDRTSPLHF.